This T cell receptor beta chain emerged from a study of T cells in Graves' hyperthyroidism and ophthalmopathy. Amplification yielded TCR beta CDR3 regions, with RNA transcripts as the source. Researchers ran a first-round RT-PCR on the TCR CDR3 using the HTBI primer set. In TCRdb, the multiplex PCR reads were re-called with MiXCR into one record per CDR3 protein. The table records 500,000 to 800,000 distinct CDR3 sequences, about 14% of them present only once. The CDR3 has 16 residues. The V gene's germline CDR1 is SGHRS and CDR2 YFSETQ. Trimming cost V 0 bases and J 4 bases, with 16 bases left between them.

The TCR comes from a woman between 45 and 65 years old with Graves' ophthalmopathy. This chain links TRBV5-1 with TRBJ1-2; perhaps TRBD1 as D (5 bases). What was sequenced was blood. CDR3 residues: CASSLVGGGNFYGYTF. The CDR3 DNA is TGCGCCAGCAGCTTGGTTGGGGGAGGAAACTTCTATGGCTACACCTTC.